Listed here are 10 T cell receptor beta chains from one sample, sequenced in a study of blood T cell repertoires in COVID-19. The repertoire was sequenced with immunoSEQ multiplex PCR; TCRdb's copy has only in-frame clones and lacks some. The sample yields around 300,000 clones, nearly 90% seen once. Material: PBMCs or T cells enriched from blood (not recorded which). The receptor source for this set is a woman in her twenties or thirties who had recovered from COVID-19.

The chain uses TRBV27 and TRBJ2-2; 9 nucleotides align to TRBD2. Germline CDR1 is MNHEY and CDR2 is SMNVEV (reference sequence). V trimming: 2 bases; J trimming: 7 bases; junction bases outside the gene matches: 17. This CDR3 contains 19 residues. This CDR3 is CASSLGGRARFPFYGELFF. In DNA, the CDR3 is TGTGCCAGCAGTTTAGGCGGGAGGGCCCGGTTCCCCTTTTACGGGGAGCTGTTTTTT.

The rearrangement joins TRBV24-1 to TRBJ1-6; 7 bases agree with TRBD1. The V gene's germline CDR1 is KGHDR and CDR2 SFDVKD. The CDR3 has 15 residues. V lost 3 bases, J lost 7 bases, and 5 bases stayed unmatched. In DNA form, the CDR3 reads TGTGCCACCAGTGATAACAGGGGATGGAATTCACCCCTCCACTTT. Protein sequence: CATSDNRGWNSPLHF.

This clone occurred a few times. The CDR3, as DNA: TGTGCCAGCAGTTCGGGACTAGTGAATGAGCAGTTCTTC. Translation gives CASSSGLVNEQFF. The chain couples TRBV28 to TRBJ2-1; TRBD2 aligns across 8 bases. CDR1 and CDR2 (germline): MDHEN, SYDVKM. The CDR3 loop spans 13 amino acids. J lost 7 bases, V lost 4 bases, and 3 bases had no gene match.

This clone was observed once. V is TRBV19 and J is TRBJ2-3; D is ambiguous. From germline, CDR1 is LNHDA and CDR2 SQIVND (reference sequence). The CDR3 spans 15 residues. Deletions cut 1 base from V and 4 bases from J, with 12 bases between. CDR3 sequence: CASSIGGVTSDTQYF. The CDR3 DNA sequence: TGTGCCAGTAGTATAGGCGGAGTAACTTCAGATACGCAGTATTTT.

The V gene is TRBV10-1, the J gene TRBJ2-2, with 10 bases matching TRBD2. Germline CDR1 reads WNHNN; CDR2 reads SYGVQD (reference sequence). The trim removed 2 bases at V and 4 bases at J, leaving 4 bases unmatched. The CDR3 runs to 16 residues. CDR3 sequence (DNA): TGCGCCAGCAGTGAGAAACTAGCGGGACCCACCGGGGAGCTGTTTTTT. Amino acid sequence: CASSEKLAGPTGELFF.

The J gene is TRBJ1-5, the V gene TRBV5-4; D is possibly TRBD1 (6 bases). Between the trimmed V and J ends, which lost 5 bases and 1 base, there was a span of 13 bases. The CDR3 sequence is 15 residues long. Germline V gene data show CDR1 as SGHNT and CDR2 as YYREEE (reference sequence). The CDR3: CASSIQGGSNQPQHF. CDR3 DNA sequence: TGTGCCAGCAGTATACAGGGTGGGAGCAATCAGCCCCAGCATTTT.

The chain joins TRBV5-4 to TRBJ1-2; TRBD1 matches at 11 bases. Germline V gene data show CDR1 as SGHNT and CDR2 as YYREEE (reference sequence). Germline trimming cut 4 bases from V and 8 bases from J; bases unmatched to any gene: 4. The CDR3 covers 13 residues. CDR3 coding DNA: TGTGCCAGCAGCCGGGGACAGGGGGAAGGCTACACCTTC. Amino acid sequence: CASSRGQGEGYTF.

This chain connects TRBV28 to TRBJ1-2, with D possibly TRBD1 on 5 matching bases. CDR1 MDHEN and CDR2 SYDVKM come from the germline V gene. This CDR3 has 16 residues. V lost 6 bases and J lost 3, with 20 bases in between. The CDR3 loop reads CASRTPGLRGDYGYTF. CDR3 DNA sequence: TGTGCCAGCAGAACCCCGGGACTCCGGGGGGACTATGGCTACACCTTC.

This sequence joins TRBV28 and TRBJ2-7, with TRBD2 identical over 7 bases. V shed 7 bases, J shed 2 bases, and the junction held 8 bases outside the gene matches. The CDR3 runs to 14 residues. Per germline, CDR1 MDHEN and CDR2 SYDVKM. This CDR3 is CASTLGGAPYEQYF. CDR3 in DNA: TGTGCCAGCACCCTGGGAGGGGCGCCCTACGAGCAGTACTTC.

The chain has TRBV7-8 and TRBJ2-5; TRBD2 agrees at 11 bases. Germline trimming cut 4 bases from V and 2 bases from J; bases unmatched to any gene: 12. The CDR3 has 18 residues. Germline CDR1 reads SGHVS; CDR2 reads FQNEAQ. The CDR3 here is CASSSYRRLAGTQETQYF. CDR3 DNA sequence: TGTGCCAGCAGCTCCTACCGTAGACTAGCGGGGACTCAAGAGACCCAGTACTTC.